This TCR beta chain was retrieved from a study of blood T cell repertoires in COVID-19. Study overall: Donors in the United States, Italy and Spain gave samples during acute or convalescent COVID-19. Sources were T cells, B-cell-depleted T cells, or PBMCs; the material itself was cDNA or gDNA.

In the original processing: Amplification from reference gene primers served as the basis for estimated nucleated cell counts. Produced via immunoSEQ multiplex PCR; TCRdb's table is partial and in-frame only. The DNA was the basis for D and trimming; V, J and clone size are from that table. The sample carries 450,000 to 500,000 clones, approximately 83% recorded once. The CDR3 sequence is 18 residues long. Trimming cost V 3 bases and J 5 bases, with 22 bases left between them. Germline lookup yields CDR1 KGHDR and CDR2 SFDVKD. Material: peripheral blood. This sequence originates from a human donor in a cohort sampled during active COVID-19. This sequence joins TRBV24-1 and TRBJ2-1; possibly TRBD2 for D (6 bases). The CDR3 bases are TGTGCCACCAGTGATCCGAGGAGGGGTGAAGGGACCCACAATGAGCAGTTCTTC. It encodes CATSDPRRGEGTHNEQFF.